Listed here are 31 T cell receptor beta chains from one sample, sequenced in a study of blood T cell repertoires in COVID-19. Measured with immunoSEQ multiplex PCR; TCRdb has only the in-frame clones, and not every one. Here the sample spans around 100,000 clones, around 73% being singletons. The sample consisted of peripheral blood. Receptors were obtained from a man in his sixties with active or convalescent COVID-19.

The V gene is TRBV19, the J gene TRBJ1-6; TRBD1 agrees at 8 bases. Trimming took 5 bases from V and 7 from J; bases not matched to a gene: 4. The CDR3 loop spans 14 amino acids. Germline V gene data show CDR1 as LNHDA and CDR2 as SQIVND (reference sequence). Written as DNA, the CDR3 is TGTGCCAGTAGTTCCCAGGGGGCCAATTCACCCCTCCACTTT. This sequence encodes CASSSQGANSPLHF.

The genes are TRBV5-1 and TRBJ2-1; the D gene is possibly TRBD2 (5 bases). Per germline, CDR1 SGHRS and CDR2 YFSETQ. V lost 2 bases and J lost 3, with 12 bases in between. The CDR3 has 15 residues. The CDR3 is CASSLNQRLYNEQFF. The CDR3 nucleotides are TGCGCCAGCAGCTTAAATCAGCGGCTCTACAATGAGCAGTTCTTC.

Only one count was recorded for this clone. The rearrangement uses TRBV7-6 and TRBJ1-4; D remains unclear. The V gene's germline CDR1 is SGHVS and CDR2 FNYEAQ. Trimming removed 1 base at V and 7 bases at J, with 13 bases between. This CDR3 region has 15 residues. The CDR3 DNA reads TGTGCCAGCAGCTTAGGCGGGGAGTTTGGTGAAAAACTGTTTTTT. This codes for CASSLGGEFGEKLFF.

The chain employs TRBV5-1 and TRBJ2-2; D is unresolved. The V and J ends lost 2 bases and 7 bases respectively, with 12 bases between them. Germline V gene data show CDR1 as SGHRS and CDR2 as YFSETQ. The CDR3 contains 14 residues. CDR3 region: CASSLDPAGGELFF. The CDR3 DNA reads TGCGCCAGCAGCTTAGATCCAGCAGGCGGGGAGCTGTTTTTT.

There are a few counts of this clone. The chain is built from TRBV5-1 and TRBJ1-6, with 12 bases identical to TRBD1. Germline V gene sequence: CDR1 SGHRS, CDR2 YFSETQ. This CDR3 spans 16 amino acids. Trimming removed 4 bases from V and 6 bases from J; junction bases left unmatched: 5. The CDR3 sequence: CASSPGQGARNSPLHF. The CDR3 DNA sequence: TGCGCCAGCAGCCCGGGACAGGGGGCGCGTAATTCACCCCTCCACTTT.

J is TRBJ2-1 and V is TRBV9; the D gene is possibly TRBD2 (6 bases). The ends were cut back, 4 bases at V and 7 bases at J, with 18 bases in the middle. The CDR3 is 15 amino acids. CDR1 is SGDLS and CDR2 is YYNGEE in the germline V gene. The CDR3 DNA reads as TGTGCCAGCAGCTCCCGGGACCTAGCGAGGAATGAGCAGTTCTTC. It translates to CASSSRDLARNEQFF. Filled out from reference TRBV9 and TRBJ2-1, the complete variable domain reads DSGVTQTPKHLITATGQRVTLRCSPRSGDLSVYWYQQSLDQGLQFLIQYYNGEERAKGNILERFSAQQFPDLHSELNLSSLELGDSALYFCASSSRDLARNEQFFGPGTRLTVL.

The chain has TRBV28 and TRBJ2-5; 9 bases map to TRBD1. Trimming cost V 8 bases and J 5 bases; bases outside gene matches: 3. CDR3 length: 12 residues. Germline V gene sequence: CDR1 MDHEN, CDR2 SYDVKM. The CDR3 nucleotides are TGTGCCAGCGACAGGGGGGGGGAGACCCAGTACTTC. Encoded protein: CASDRGGETQYF.

The V gene is TRBV28, the J gene TRBJ2-2, with D possibly being TRBD1 (6 bases). Germline-derived CDR1 and CDR2 are MDHEN and SYDVKM. This CDR3 is built from 14 residues. V lost 3 bases, J lost 8 bases, and 13 bases lay in between. Written as DNA, the CDR3 is TGTGCCAGCAGTTTGGGACATACTGCGGGGGAGCTGTTTTTT. Protein: CASSLGHTAGELFF.

CDR3 bases: TGTGCCAGCAGCTCTCGGACTAGCGGGGTAGCCAAAAACATTCAGTACTTC. Translating gives CASSSRTSGVAKNIQYF. V is TRBV11-2 and J is TRBJ2-4; 12 nucleotides match TRBD2. The CDR3 runs 17 residues. V dropped 4 bases and J dropped 0; count of bases not matched to a gene: 4. Per germline, CDR1 SGHAT and CDR2 FQNNGV. Full variable domain (outside the CDR3, taken from reference TRBV11-2 and TRBJ2-4): EAGVAQSPRYKIIEKRQSVAFWCNPISGHATLYWYQQILGQGPKLLIQFQNNGVVDDSQLPKDRFSAERLKGVDSTLKIQPAKLEDSAVYLCASSSRTSGVAKNIQYFGAGTRLSVL.

The V and J genes are TRBV3-1 (or the pseudogene TRBV3-2) and TRBJ2-6; TRBD1 is a possible D gene (6 bases). The CDR3 extends over 16 amino acids. CDR1 is LGHDT, CDR2 YNNKEL, per germline (reference sequence). V lost 3 bases to trimming and J lost 1 base, with 10 bases between them. CDR3 coding DNA: TGTGCCAGCAGCCAGTTACAGGGTTCTGGGGCCAACGTCCTGACTTTC. This gives the protein CASSQLQGSGANVLTF.

The chain is built from TRBV29-1 and TRBJ2-5; possibly TRBD2 for D (7 bases). Germline V lookup: CDR1 SQVTM, CDR2 ANQGSEA. V was pared by 4 bases and J by 4 bases, with 13 bases between. This CDR3 spans 13 amino acids. CDR3 region: CSVVGGALETQYF. In nucleotides, the CDR3 is TGCAGCGTTGTGGGGGGGGCTTTAGAGACCCAGTACTTC.

The chain carries TRBV5-6 and TRBJ2-7; D ambiguous. This CDR3 has 12 residues. Trimming took 3 bases from V and 2 from J, leaving 6 bases between them. CDR1 SGHDT and CDR2 YYEEEE come from the germline V gene. CDR3 DNA sequence: TGTGCCAGCAGCTCGCGTACCTACGAGCAGTACTTC. This translates into CASSSRTYEQYF.

V is TRBV6-5 and J is TRBJ2-1; D unresolved. The V end lost 6 bases, the J end lost 8 bases, and 11 bases lay between the germline ends. The V gene's germline CDR1 is MNHEY and CDR2 SVGAGI. CDR3 length: 12 residues. The CDR3 DNA sequence: TGTGCCAGCAGCAAGGCTGGAGATGAGCAGTTCTTC. Protein sequence: CASSKAGDEQFF.

The V call is TRBV6-6, the J call TRBJ2-5; 8 bases map to TRBD2. Germline loops: CDR1 MNHNY, CDR2 SVGAGI (reference sequence). V was clipped by 2 bases and J by 2 bases; unmatched bases: 7. There are 16 residues in the CDR3. The CDR3 reads CASSYTSGSRQETQYF. As DNA, the CDR3 is TGTGCCAGCAGTTACACAAGCGGGAGTAGGCAAGAGACCCAGTACTTC.

This clone came up a few times. The V gene is TRBV10-3, the J gene TRBJ1-1; weak D call: TRBD1 (5 bases). Germline lookup yields CDR1 ENHRY and CDR2 SYGVKD. V lost 2 bases, J lost 0 bases, and 10 bases lay in between. CDR3 length: 15 residues. The CDR3 nucleotides read TGTGCCATCAGTGAGGCTCCGGGGGTGAACACTGAAGCTTTCTTT. This translates into CAISEAPGVNTEAFF.

The chain carries TRBV19 and TRBJ1-1, with D maybe TRBD1 (5 bases). Trimming cost V 5 bases and J 4 bases, with 14 bases left between them. The CDR3 has 14 amino acids. The germline V gene encodes CDR1 LNHDA and CDR2 SQIVND (reference sequence). CDR3 sequence: CASSPRQYSTEAFF. The CDR3 bases are TGTGCCAGTAGTCCCCGACAGTATTCCACTGAAGCTTTCTTT.

This chain joins TRBV11-3 and TRBJ2-1, with D tentatively TRBD2 (5 bases). The CDR3 has 17 amino acids. The ends were cut back, 2 bases at V and 7 bases at J, with 21 bases in the middle. CDR1 is SGHNT, CDR2 YENEEA, per germline. The CDR3 is CASSLFGGQRLGNEQFF. The CDR3 nucleotides read TGTGCCAGCAGCTTATTCGGTGGCCAGCGGTTGGGGAATGAGCAGTTCTTC. Based on the CDR3 plus reference TRBV11-3 and TRBJ2-1, the full variable domain is EAGVVQSPRYKIIEKKQPVAFWCNPISGHNTLYWYLQNLGQGPELLIRYENEEAVDDSQLPKDRFSAERLKGVDSTLKIQPAELGDSAVYLCASSLFGGQRLGNEQFFGPGTRLTVL.

V gene TRBV10-2 combines with J gene TRBJ2-1; 12 bases fit TRBD2. CDR1 is WSHSY and CDR2 is SAAADI in the germline V gene. The CDR3 loop spans 14 amino acids. With 8 bases clipped from V and 5 bases from J, the junction kept 4 bases outside the gene matches. The CDR3: CASGTSGRDNEQFF. CDR3 coding DNA: TGCGCCAGCGGGACTAGCGGGCGAGACAATGAGCAGTTCTTC.

The chain employs TRBV7-6 and TRBJ2-2; D is uncertain. The CDR3 consists of 16 residues. V lost 5 bases, J lost 0 bases, and 13 bases lay in between. Per the germline V gene, CDR1 is SGHVS and CDR2 is FNYEAQ. CDR3 in amino acids: CASSLYQTPNTGELFF. The DNA for the CDR3 is TGTGCCAGCAGCCTCTACCAAACCCCGAACACCGGGGAGCTGTTTTTT.

This chain links TRBV29-1 with TRBJ2-1; no clear D. Trimming stripped 4 bases from V and 7 bases from J, with 11 bases between. Germline-derived CDR1 and CDR2 are SQVTM and ANQGSEA. The CDR3 covers 12 residues. CDR3 coding DNA: TGCAGCGTTGTGCTCTCTAGGAATGAGCAGTTCTTC. It codes for CSVVLSRNEQFF.

V is TRBV6-1 and J is TRBJ2-7, with unresolved D. CDR1 MNHNS and CDR2 SASEGT come from the germline V gene. Trimming shortened V by 5 bases and J by 2 bases, and 13 bases separated the two germline ends. The CDR3 covers 14 residues. CDR3 residues: CASSFLSTPYEQYV. The CDR3, as DNA: TGTGCCAGCAGTTTCCTTAGCACCCCCTACGAGCAGTACGTC.

The chain is built from TRBV27 and TRBJ2-2, with 10 bases matching TRBD2. The CDR3 length is 19 residues. After removal of 1 base from V and 1 base from J, the junction contained 9 bases not matched to a gene. From germline, CDR1 is MNHEY and CDR2 SMNVEV (reference sequence). CDR3 amino acids: CASSLFALAGVRNTGELFF. CDR3 bases: TGTGCCAGCAGTTTATTCGCCCTAGCGGGAGTGCGGAACACCGGGGAGCTGTTTTTT.

The V call is TRBV7-8, the J call TRBJ2-7; D is tentatively TRBD1 or TRBD2 (6 bases each). The germline gives CDR1 SGHVS, CDR2 FQNEAQ. CDR3 length: 16 residues. The V end was cut by 5 bases, the J end by 0 bases, with 17 bases between. CDR3 DNA: TGTGCCAGCAGCCGAGGGGGGACTTTAGGCTCCTACGAGCAGTACTTC. Encoded protein: CASSRGGTLGSYEQYF.

This clone was seen a few times. The chain joins TRBV5-4 to TRBJ2-2; 8 positions match TRBD2. Germline values: CDR1 SGHNT, CDR2 YYREEE (reference sequence). V trimming: 3 bases; J trimming: 3 bases; junction bases outside the gene matches: 4. This CDR3 has 15 residues. The CDR3 spells CASSSPGRDTGELFF. CDR3 coding DNA: TGTGCCAGCAGCTCTCCCGGGAGGGACACCGGGGAGCTGTTTTTT.

The chain combines TRBV11-3 with TRBJ2-1; the D gene is possibly TRBD2 (5 bases). The ends were cut back, 5 bases at V and 0 bases at J, with 23 bases in the middle. The CDR3 extends over 19 amino acids. Germline assignment: CDR1 SGHNT and CDR2 YENEEA. CDR3 in amino acids: CASSERASRSLSSYNEQFF. CDR3 nucleotides: TGTGCCAGCAGCGAACGGGCTAGCCGATCATTGAGCTCCTACAATGAGCAGTTCTTC.

The chain links TRBV2 to TRBJ2-1; TRBD2 aligns across 7 bases. The CDR3 length is 16 residues. V was pared by 6 bases and J by 1 base, with 9 bases of the junction left unmatched. CDR1 and CDR2 (germline): SNHLY, FYNNEI. This chain's CDR3 is CASSYRWGGSYNEQFF. CDR3 bases: TGTGCCAGCAGCTACCGGTGGGGGGGGTCCTACAATGAGCAGTTCTTC.

This chain links TRBV28 with TRBJ1-3, with 7 bases aligning to TRBD1. The CDR3 has 13 amino acids. Losses at the gene ends were 9 bases for V and 2 bases for J; bases not matched to a gene: 4. Germline CDR1 reads MDHEN; CDR2 reads SYDVKM. The CDR3 DNA reads as TGTGCCAGAAGACAGGGCGCTGGAAACACCATATATTTT. Its translation is CARRQGAGNTIYF.

This sequence joins TRBV4-1 and TRBJ1-4, with 9 bases aligning to TRBD1. Germline CDR1 and CDR2: MGHRA and YSYEKL. The CDR3 is 15 amino acids. With V trimmed by 3 bases and J by 6 bases, 5 bases remained unmatched. CDR3 DNA: TGCGCCAGCAGCCAGACGACAGGGGGTTATGAAAAACTGTTTTTT. Translating gives CASSQTTGGYEKLFF.

J is TRBJ2-5 and V is TRBV30, with a tentative D call TRBD2 (5 bases). Germline-derived CDR1 and CDR2 are GTSNPN and SVGIG (reference sequence). V shed 4 bases and J shed 3 bases, with 18 bases lying between them. The CDR3 is 15 amino acids. CDR3 loop: CAWTSRLYFKETQYF. CDR3 DNA sequence: TGTGCCTGGACATCCCGACTATACTTTAAAGAGACCCAGTACTTC.

V and J are TRBV27 and TRBJ2-1, with a weak D call TRBD1 (5 bases). CDR1 and CDR2 from the germline V gene are MNHEY and SMNVEV (reference sequence). V dropped 1 base and J dropped 8 bases, with 15 bases sitting between them. CDR3 length equals 15 residues. The CDR3 sequence is CASSLYIGASHEQFF. The CDR3 region has the DNA TGTGCCAGCAGTTTATACATTGGGGCTAGTCATGAGCAGTTCTTC.

This clone has only one observation. This rearrangement joins TRBV12-3 or TRBV12-4 to TRBJ1-1; D might be TRBD1 (5 bases). The CDR3 is made up of 13 amino acids. V lost 8 bases, J lost 1 base, and 11 bases lay in between. The DNA for the CDR3 is TGTGCCAGCCTAATAGGGGCGAACACTGAAGCTTTCTTT. Translated: CASLIGANTEAFF.